A single sample is the source of the 26 T cell receptor beta chains below, sequenced in a study of blood T cell repertoires in COVID-19. Clones were sequenced by immunoSEQ multiplex PCR, and TCRdb holds only the in-frame ones, with some missing. The profile covers about 230,000 clones, with less than 90% appearing a single time and about 2.5% taken by the ten largest. The sequencing input was peripheral blood. The receptors here all came from a woman aged 70-85 years with active or convalescent COVID-19.

This sequence joins TRBV19 and TRBJ1-1; 9 nucleotides agree with TRBD1. From germline, CDR1 is LNHDA and CDR2 SQIVND (reference sequence). This CDR3 spans 14 amino acids. The trim removed 7 bases at V and 2 bases at J, leaving 5 bases unmatched. The chain's CDR3 is CASKTGGANTEAFF. For the CDR3, the DNA is TGTGCCAGTAAAACAGGGGGCGCAAACACTGAAGCTTTCTTT.

V and J are TRBV2 and TRBJ2-2; unclear D gene. This CDR3 is built from 14 residues. CDR1 is SNHLY, CDR2 FYNNEI, per germline. V shed 5 bases and J shed 4 bases, with 11 bases lying between them. The CDR3 is CASSPRVATGELFF. The CDR3 DNA reads as TGTGCCAGCAGTCCACGGGTTGCCACCGGGGAGCTGTTTTTT.

The V call is TRBV18, the J call TRBJ1-1; no clear D. Trimming shortened V by 3 bases and J by 1 base, and 9 bases separated the two germline ends. This CDR3 has 14 residues. Germline CDR1 reads KGHSH; CDR2 reads LQKENI. The CDR3 nucleotides are TGTGCCAGCTCACCGGCTGGGCCGAACACTGAAGCTTTCTTT. As protein: CASSPAGPNTEAFF.

V gene TRBV5-1 combines with J gene TRBJ1-1; 9 bases fit TRBD1. Germline V gives CDR1 SGHRS, CDR2 YFSETQ. The V gene end was trimmed by 0 bases and the J gene end by 0 bases; junction bases not matched to a gene: 3. The CDR3 consists of 16 residues. The CDR3: CASSLGTGALNTEAFF. CDR3 nucleotides: TGCGCCAGCAGCTTGGGGACAGGGGCTTTGAACACTGAAGCTTTCTTT.

The gene calls are TRBV7-6 and TRBJ2-7, with 8 bases matching TRBD1. The CDR3 has 15 amino acids. Germline V lookup: CDR1 SGHVS, CDR2 FNYEAQ. The J segment lost 3 bases and the V segment lost 5 bases, leaving 9 bases of the junction unmatched. CDR3 sequence reads: CASSLGQGRHYEQYF. The CDR3 nucleotides are TGTGCCAGCAGCCTCGGACAGGGTAGGCACTACGAGCAGTACTTC.

This clone occurred a few times. This chain links TRBV10-3 with TRBJ1-2; weak D call: TRBD1 (6 bases). The CDR3 is made up of 14 amino acids. CDR1 is ENHRY and CDR2 is SYGVKD in the germline V gene. Trimming pared 2 bases from V and 8 bases from J, leaving 15 bases between. The CDR3 coding sequence is TGTGCCATCAGTGAGGAACAGGGACCTGGAGGCTACACCTTC. It encodes CAISEEQGPGGYTF.

CDR3 region: CSGGQGSGNEQFF. DNA for the CDR3: TGCAGCGGGGGGCAGGGGAGTGGAAATGAGCAGTTCTTC. This rearrangement joins TRBV29-1 to TRBJ2-1; tentative D call: TRBD1 (6 bases). V shed 7 bases and J shed 7 bases, with 17 bases lying between them. CDR3 size: 13 residues. The V gene's germline CDR1 is SQVTM and CDR2 ANQGSEA.

The gene calls are TRBV6-4 and TRBJ1-1; D uncertain. The CDR3 totals 13 residues. Trimming cost V 6 bases and J 1 base, with 9 bases left between them. In germline, CDR1 is MRHNA, CDR2 SNTAGT. CDR3 sequence (DNA): TGTGCCAGCAGCGAAACAGAGAACACTGAAGCTTTCTTT. Translated: CASSETENTEAFF.

Written as DNA, the CDR3 is TGTGCCAGCAGCAAACTCACAGGGGCGAACACTGAAGCTTTCTTT. Amino acid sequence: CASSKLTGANTEAFF. This chain joins TRBV7-9 and TRBJ1-1; the match to TRBD1 covers 7 bases. V lost 5 bases to trimming and J lost 1 base; unmatched junction nucleotides: 7. The CDR3 has 15 residues. CDR1 is SEHNR and CDR2 is FQNEAQ in the germline V gene (reference sequence).

The chain employs TRBV18 and TRBJ1-6, with D tentatively TRBD1 (5 bases). The CDR3 extends over 15 amino acids. Germline values: CDR1 KGHSH, CDR2 LQKENI. Trimming shortened V by 3 bases and J by 8 bases, and 14 bases separated the two germline ends. The CDR3 sequence: CASSPRGSDDSPLHF. The CDR3 DNA reads as TGTGCCAGCTCACCTAGGGGATCGGATGATTCACCCCTCCACTTT.

The chain links TRBV12-3 or TRBV12-4 to TRBJ1-2, with a possible D match to TRBD1 (6 bases). The CDR3 runs 13 residues. V shed 9 bases and J shed 4 bases, with 15 bases lying between them. CDR3 in DNA: TGTGCCAGACCAGACAGGAACCTCTATGGCTACACCTTC. This sequence encodes CARPDRNLYGYTF.

This chain uses TRBV7-2 with TRBJ2-7; TRBD1 matches 8 bases. Germline-derived CDR1 and CDR2 are SGHTA and FQGNSA. V shed 0 bases, J shed 2 bases, and the junction held 6 bases outside the gene matches. The CDR3 length is 16 residues. The CDR3 spells CASSLAPGQATYEQYF. The CDR3 DNA is TGTGCCAGCAGCTTAGCCCCGGGACAGGCCACCTACGAGCAGTACTTC.

In its sample, this clone was seen once. The J gene is TRBJ2-1, the V gene TRBV12-3 or TRBV12-4, with D hard to call. This CDR3 contains 13 residues. V was clipped by 3 bases and J by 10 bases, with 13 bases between them. CDR3 bases: TGTGCCAGCAGTTTTTACAGAGTCAGCGAGCAGTTCTTC. Translating gives CASSFYRVSEQFF.

The gene calls are TRBV21-1 and TRBJ2-7; the D call of TRBD1 is as the table states it, not checked on the DNA. TRBV21-1 is listed as a pseudogene. CDR3 length: 12 residues. CDR3 loop: CASDRAAYEQYF. The CDR3 DNA follows: TGTGCCAGCGACAGGGCCGCCTACGAGCAGTACTTC.

This clone was seen only a few times. The chain is built from TRBV30 and TRBJ1-2, with a weak D call TRBD1 (5 bases). Germline CDR1 is GTSNPN and CDR2 is SVGIG (reference sequence). The CDR3 is 13 residues long. The ends were cut back, 1 base at V and 4 bases at J, with 10 bases in the middle. CDR3 protein: CAWSAGSGYGYTF. Here the CDR3 DNA reads TGTGCCTGGAGTGCAGGGTCCGGCTATGGCTACACCTTC.

The rearrangement uses TRBV27 and TRBJ2-5; possibly TRBD2 for D (6 bases). CDR1 MNHEY and CDR2 SMNVEV come from the germline V gene (reference sequence). V was cut by 4 bases and J by 0 bases, with 9 bases left in between. This CDR3 spans 14 amino acids. In nucleotides, the CDR3 is TGTGCCAGCAGTTATGCGGGATACCAAGAGACCCAGTACTTC. Its translation: CASSYAGYQETQYF.

A few counts support this clone. V and J are TRBV29-1 and TRBJ2-1; 7 positions match TRBD2. Germline CDR1 is SQVTM and CDR2 is ANQGSEA. This CDR3 comprises 14 residues. With 7 bases clipped from V and 2 bases from J, the junction kept 8 bases outside the gene matches. The CDR3 region has the DNA TGCAGCGGTCTAGCGGACGAGCCCTACAATGAGCAGTTCTTC. Protein: CSGLADEPYNEQFF.

This chain connects TRBV11-2 to TRBJ2-1; perhaps TRBD1 as D (6 bases). There are 14 residues in the CDR3. Looked up from germline, CDR1 is SGHAT and CDR2 is FQNNGV. V dropped 4 bases and J dropped 3 bases, with 10 bases sitting between them. The CDR3 spells CASSSLDSYNEQFF. Written as DNA, the CDR3 is TGTGCCAGCAGCTCTTTGGACAGCTACAATGAGCAGTTCTTC.

The chain combines TRBV5-1 with TRBJ2-1; TRBD2 matches 7 bases. The CDR3 is 14 residues long. Per the germline V gene, CDR1 is SGHRS and CDR2 is YFSETQ. J gave up 3 bases and V 5 bases, and 5 bases lay outside the gene matches. The DNA for the CDR3 is TGCGCCAGCAGAGACAGCGGGAACTACAATGAGCAGTTCTTC. Its translation is CASRDSGNYNEQFF.

V usage is TRBV10-2 and J usage is TRBJ1-5; D call uncertain. Looked up from germline, CDR1 is WSHSY and CDR2 is SAAADI. V shed 0 bases and J shed 6 bases, with 9 bases lying between them. CDR3 length: 14 amino acids. CDR3 nucleotide sequence: TGCGCCAGCAGTGAGTCGATTGTGAGTCAGCCCCAGCATTTT. Its translation is CASSESIVSQPQHF.

J is TRBJ1-5 and V is TRBV19; D possibly corresponds to TRBD1 (6 bases). Trimming pared 8 bases from V and 3 bases from J, leaving 11 bases between. This CDR3 has 13 residues. Germline loops: CDR1 LNHDA, CDR2 SQIVND (reference sequence). CDR3 in amino acids: CASSEGHNQPQHF. The CDR3 DNA is TGTGCCAGTTCCGAGGGACACAATCAGCCCCAGCATTTT. The variable domain in full, completed from reference TRBV19 and TRBJ1-5, reads DGGITQSPKYLFRKEGQNVTLSCEQNLNHDAMYWYRQDPGQGLRLIYYSQIVNDFQKGDIAEGYSVSREKKESFPLTVTSAQKNPTAFYLCASSEGHNQPQHFGDGTRLSIL.

The chain links TRBV6-5 to TRBJ1-1, with 7 positions matching TRBD1. The ends lost 8 bases at V and 7 bases at J; junction bases unmatched: 10. Germline V gives CDR1 MNHEY, CDR2 SVGAGI. The CDR3 contains 13 residues. This CDR3 is CASGLTGEGEAFF. CDR3 DNA: TGTGCCAGCGGCCTAACAGGGGAAGGTGAAGCTTTCTTT.

V gene TRBV5-1 combines with J gene TRBJ2-6; D remains unclear. CDR1 is SGHRS, CDR2 YFSETQ, per germline. This CDR3 has 16 amino acids. With 0 bases removed from V and 2 bases from J, the gap between germline ends came to 9 bases. In DNA, the CDR3 is TGCGCCAGCAGCTTGGCGGTCGGTGCTGGGGCCAACGTCCTGACTTTC. Translated, it gives CASSLAVGAGANVLTF. Using reference TRBV5-1 and TRBJ2-6 for the parts outside the CDR3, the full variable domain is KAGVTQTPRYLIKTRGQQVTLSCSPISGHRSVSWYQQTPGQGLQFLFEYFSETQRNKGNFPGRFSGRQFSNSRSEMNVSTLELGDSALYLCASSLAVGAGANVLTFGAGSRLTVL.

The chain links TRBV28 to TRBJ2-3; 8 bases match TRBD2. Germline-derived CDR1 and CDR2 are MDHEN and SYDVKM. The CDR3 is 18 residues long. V lost 1 base and J lost 9; bases outside the gene matches: 18. This CDR3 reads CASSLSLASGPADRTQYF. In DNA, the CDR3 is TGTGCCAGCAGTTTATCACTGGCTAGCGGGCCCGCCGATCGAACGCAGTATTTT.

The rearrangement joins TRBV18 to TRBJ1-3; 7 nucleotides agree with TRBD1. Trimming took 10 bases from V and 1 from J; bases not matched to a gene: 22. The V gene's germline CDR1 is KGHSH and CDR2 LQKENI. There are 19 residues in the CDR3. CDR3 protein: CAIFFHGKGGEYSGNTIYF. Here the CDR3 DNA reads TGTGCCATCTTTTTTCATGGAAAAGGGGGCGAGTATTCTGGAAACACCATATATTTT.

This chain links TRBV28 with TRBJ2-1, with 10 nucleotides matching TRBD2. The germline V gene encodes CDR1 MDHEN and CDR2 SYDVKM. This CDR3 has 15 residues. V shed 6 bases, J shed 6 bases, and the junction held 8 bases outside the gene matches. CDR3 sequence: CASRLRTSGSNEQFF. The CDR3 region has the DNA TGTGCCAGCAGACTCAGGACTAGCGGAAGCAATGAGCAGTTCTTC.